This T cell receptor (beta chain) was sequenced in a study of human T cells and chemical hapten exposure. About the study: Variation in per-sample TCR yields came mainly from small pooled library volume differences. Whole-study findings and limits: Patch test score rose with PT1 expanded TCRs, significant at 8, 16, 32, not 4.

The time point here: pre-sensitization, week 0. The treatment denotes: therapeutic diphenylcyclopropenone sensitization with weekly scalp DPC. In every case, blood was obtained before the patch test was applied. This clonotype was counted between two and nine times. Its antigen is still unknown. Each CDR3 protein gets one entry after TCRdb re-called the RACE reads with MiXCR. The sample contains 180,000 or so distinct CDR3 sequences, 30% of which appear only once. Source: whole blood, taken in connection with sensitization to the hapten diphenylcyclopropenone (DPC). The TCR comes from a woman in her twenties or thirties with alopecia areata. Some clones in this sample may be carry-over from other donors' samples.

In DNA form, the CDR3 reads TGTGCCAGCAGCTTGGGACAGGCCCTATCCACTGAAGCTTTCTTT. Amino acid sequence: CASSLGQALSTEAFF. This chain connects TRBV7-2 to TRBJ1-1; 8 bases line up with TRBD1. CDR3 length: 15 residues. From germline, CDR1 is SGHTA and CDR2 FQGNSA. V gave up 3 bases and J gave up 4 bases; unmatched junction bases: 7.